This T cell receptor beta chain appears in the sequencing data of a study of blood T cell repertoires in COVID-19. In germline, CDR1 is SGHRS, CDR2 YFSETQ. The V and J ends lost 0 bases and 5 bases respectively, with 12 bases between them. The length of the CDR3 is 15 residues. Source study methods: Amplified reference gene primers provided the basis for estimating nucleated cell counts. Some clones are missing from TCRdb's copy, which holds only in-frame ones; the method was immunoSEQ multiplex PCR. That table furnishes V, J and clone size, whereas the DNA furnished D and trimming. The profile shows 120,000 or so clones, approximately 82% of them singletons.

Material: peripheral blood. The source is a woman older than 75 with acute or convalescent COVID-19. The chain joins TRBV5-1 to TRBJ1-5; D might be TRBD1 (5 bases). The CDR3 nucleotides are TGCGCCAGCAGCTTGGCCGTAGCAGGGCATCAGCCCCAGCATTTT. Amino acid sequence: CASSLAVAGHQPQHF.